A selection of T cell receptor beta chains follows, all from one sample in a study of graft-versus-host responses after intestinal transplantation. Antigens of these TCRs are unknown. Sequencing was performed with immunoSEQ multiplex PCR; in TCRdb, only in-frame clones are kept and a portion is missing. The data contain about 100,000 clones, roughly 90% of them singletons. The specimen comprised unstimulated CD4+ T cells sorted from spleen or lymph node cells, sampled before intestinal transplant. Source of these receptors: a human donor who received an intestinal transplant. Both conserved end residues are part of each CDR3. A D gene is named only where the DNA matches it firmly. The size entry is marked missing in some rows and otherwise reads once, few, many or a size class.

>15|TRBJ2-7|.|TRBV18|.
TGTGCCAGCTCACCAACCGGGGGCGCCTCCTACGAGCAGTACTTC
CASSPTGGASYEQYF
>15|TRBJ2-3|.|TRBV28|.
TGTGCCAGCAGTTATTATACCTTGGGCACAGATACGCAGTATTTT
CASSYYTLGTDTQYF
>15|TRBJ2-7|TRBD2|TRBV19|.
TGTGCCAGTAGTATGAGGGCTAGCGGGGTTTACGAGCAGTACTTC
CASSMRASGVYEQYF
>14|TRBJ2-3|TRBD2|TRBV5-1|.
TGCGCCAGCAGCTTTAGCGGGGAAGCAGATACGCAGTATTTT
CASSFSGEADTQYF
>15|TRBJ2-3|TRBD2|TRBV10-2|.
TGCGCCAGCAGTGAGTCGAGCCCGGGACTAACAACGCAGTATTTT
CASSESSPGLTTQYF
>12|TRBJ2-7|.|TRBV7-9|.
TGTGCCAGCAGCTCGCCCCCGGGGCCCGAGAACTTC
CASSSPPGPENF
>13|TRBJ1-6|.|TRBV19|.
TGTGCCAGTCAGAGTCCTTATAATTCACCCCTCCACTTT
CASQSPYNSPLHF
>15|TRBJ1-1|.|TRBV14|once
TGTGCCAGCAGCCAAGATCCCAGCATGAACACTGAAGCTTTCTTT
CASSQDPSMNTEAFF
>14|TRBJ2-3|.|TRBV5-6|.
TGTGCCAGCAGCTTGGGGGGGTTGACAGATACGCAGTATTTT
CASSLGGLTDTQYF
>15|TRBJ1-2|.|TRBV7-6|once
TGTGCCAGCAGCTTAGCGGCAGGGCCCTTTGCTGGCTACACCTTC
CASSLAAGPFAGYTF
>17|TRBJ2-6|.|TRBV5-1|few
TGCGCCAGCAGCTTGCGGGCGGGCACCTCTGGGGCCAACGTCCTGACTTTC
CASSLRAGTSGANVLTF
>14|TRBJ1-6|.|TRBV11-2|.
TGTGCCAGCAGCAAGCAGGGTGTAAATTCACCCCTCCACTTT
CASSKQGVNSPLHF
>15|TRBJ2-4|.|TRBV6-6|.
TGTGCCAGCAGTTACTCAAGACGGGGCGTGAACATTCAGTACTTC
CASSYSRRGVNIQYF
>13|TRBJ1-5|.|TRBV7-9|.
TGTGCCAGCAGCTTACGGGGGGATCAGCCCCAGCATTTT
CASSLRGDQPQHF
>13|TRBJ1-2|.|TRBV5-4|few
TGTGCCAGCAGCCCGTCCAGGGTGGGAGGCTACACCTTC
CASSPSRVGGYTF
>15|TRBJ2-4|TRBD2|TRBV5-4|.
TGTGCCAGCAGCTTGGGTAGCGGGGCCAAAAACATTCAGTACTTC
CASSLGSGAKNIQYF
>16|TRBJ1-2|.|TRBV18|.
TGTGCCAGCTCACCAACGAGTCGCATGTCCCCCTCTGGCTACACCTTC
CASSPTSRMSPSGYTF
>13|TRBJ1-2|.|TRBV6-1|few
TGTGCCAGCAGGCCGGGCAGGGACTATGGCTACACCTTC
CASRPGRDYGYTF
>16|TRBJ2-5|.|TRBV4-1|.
TGCGCCAGCAGCCAAGGTAGGAGGGGGCGCCAAGAGACCCAGTACTTC
CASSQGRRGRQETQYF
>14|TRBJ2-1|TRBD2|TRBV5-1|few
TGCGCCAGCAATGGGCTAGCGGGAACGAATGAGCAGTTCTTC
CASNGLAGTNEQFF
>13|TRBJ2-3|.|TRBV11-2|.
TGTGCCAGCAGCTTAGTGGGCAGAGATACGCAGTATTTT
CASSLVGRDTQYF
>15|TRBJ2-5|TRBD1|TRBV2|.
TGTGCCAGCACCACCGACAGGGGTCCCCAAGAGACCCAGTACTTC
CASTTDRGPQETQYF
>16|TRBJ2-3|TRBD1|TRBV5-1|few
TGCGCCAGCAGCCCAAGGACAGGGGCCGGCACAGATACGCAGTATTTT
CASSPRTGAGTDTQYF
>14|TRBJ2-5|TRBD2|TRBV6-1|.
TGTGCCACACTAGCGGGGGCCTTCACGGAGACCCAGTACTTC
CATLAGAFTETQYF
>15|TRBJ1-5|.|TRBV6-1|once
TGTGCCAGCAGTGACGGTGAGCAGGGCAATCAGCCCCAGCATTTT
CASSDGEQGNQPQHF
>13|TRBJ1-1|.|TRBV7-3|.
TGTGCCAGCAGCTTAGGGATGAACACTGAAGCTTTCTTT
CASSLGMNTEAFF
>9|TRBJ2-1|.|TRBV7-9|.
TGTGCCAGCAGCTTGAAGCAGTTCTTC
CASSLKQFF